One sample yielded the 14 T cell receptor beta chains listed below, sequenced in a study of blood T cells in healthy people across ages. A second PCR, run for about 7 to 11 cycles, used a sample-barcoded 5' primer plus a J-beta primer mix. MiXCR, applied by TCRdb to the 5' RACE reads, yields one record per CDR3 protein. In the table there are 1.5 million to 2 million distinct CDR3 sequences, 28% of which are singletons. Sequencing was carried out using blood. The receptors come from a woman aged 25-40 years in good health.

This clonotype was found a few times. CDR3 in DNA: TGCAGTGCAGAAGTGACGGACTCTGGGGCCAACGTCCTGACTTTC. Its protein is CSAEVTDSGANVLTF. The chain has TRBV20-1 and TRBJ2-6; D gene ambiguous. V was pared by 6 bases and J by 0 bases, with 12 bases between. This CDR3 comprises 15 residues. Germline CDR1 reads DFQATT; CDR2 reads SNEGSKA (reference sequence).

The DNA for the CDR3 is TGTGCCAGCAGCGTTGGACGGTATAGCAATCAGCCCCAGCATTTT. It translates to CASSVGRYSNQPQHF. V and J are TRBV7-2 and TRBJ1-5; D is unclear. Germline lookup yields CDR1 SGHTA and CDR2 FQGNSA. Trimming stripped 5 bases from V and 0 bases from J, with 11 bases between. This CDR3 is 15 amino acids long. Filled out from reference TRBV7-2 and TRBJ1-5, the complete variable domain reads GAGVSQSPSNKVTEKGKDVELRCDPISGHTALYWYRQSLGQGLEFLIYFQGNSAPDKSGLPSDRFSAERTGGSVSTLTIQRTQQEDSAVYLCASSVGRYSNQPQHFGDGTRLSIL.

CDR3: CASKGLAGWNEQFF. The CDR3 DNA reads as TGTGCCAGCAAGGGACTAGCGGGATGGAATGAGCAGTTCTTC. The V and J genes are TRBV6-2 or TRBV6-3 and TRBJ2-1; 13 nucleotides match TRBD2. The CDR3 spans 14 residues. V lost 7 bases, J lost 7 bases, and 4 bases stayed unmatched. Germline-derived CDR1 and CDR2 are MNHEY and SVGEGT.

The chain couples TRBV29-1 to TRBJ2-1, with no clear D. The CDR3 totals 13 residues. Trimming took 6 bases from V and 5 from J, leaving 14 bases between them. The germline CDR1 and CDR2 sequences are SQVTM and ANQGSEA. The DNA for the CDR3 is TGCAGCGTCTCAAAGTCGAGCGACAATGAGCAGTTCTTC. Its protein is CSVSKSSDNEQFF.

This clonotype occurred a few times. This clone may be a read error of a much larger clone one base away. The chain uses TRBV20-1 and TRBJ2-7; unclear D gene. This CDR3 contains 15 residues. Germline-derived CDR1 and CDR2 are DFQATT and SNEGSKA (reference sequence). Trimming removed 0 bases at V and 2 bases at J, with 14 bases between. The CDR3 protein is CSARDRRIDPYEQYF. The CDR3 DNA sequence: TGCAGTGCTAGAGATCGAAGGATAGATCCCTACGAGCAGTACTTC.

This clonotype was detected a few times. For the CDR3, the DNA is TGTGCCAGCAGTTTAAAACAGGGTCTGTCGACTAGCATTCAGTACTTC. Protein: CASSLKQGLSTSIQYF. The chain joins TRBV12-3 or TRBV12-4 to TRBJ2-4; D tentatively fits TRBD1 or TRBD2 (6 bases each). The CDR3 has 16 amino acids. The ends were cut back, 2 bases at V and 9 bases at J, with 20 bases in the middle.

This chain uses TRBV30 with TRBJ2-5; 9 bases map to TRBD2. CDR3 length: 13 amino acids. V was clipped by 0 bases and J by 5 bases; unmatched bases: 1. From germline, CDR1 is GTSNPN and CDR2 SVGIG (reference sequence). Here the CDR3 DNA reads TGTGCCTGGAGTGTAGCGGGGGGCGAGACCCAGTACTTC. Protein product: CAWSVAGGETQYF. Drawing the rest from reference TRBV30 and TRBJ2-5, the complete variable domain is SQTIHQWPATLVQPVGSPLSLECTVEGTSNPNLYWYRQAAGRGLQLLFYSVGIGQISSEVPQNLSASRPQDRQFILSSKKLLLSDSGFYLCAWSVAGGETQYFGPGTRLLVL.

This chain connects TRBV28 to TRBJ1-4; TRBD1 matches 8 bases. There are 16 residues in the CDR3. J lost 6 bases, V lost 5 bases, and 11 bases had no gene match. Germline lookup yields CDR1 MDHEN and CDR2 SYDVKM. This chain's CDR3 is CASSITAGGGYEKLFF. Written as DNA, the CDR3 is TGTGCCAGCAGTATCACCGCAGGGGGCGGTTATGAAAAACTGTTTTTT.

The chain couples TRBV20-1 to TRBJ2-4, with 7 bases aligning to TRBD2. The J call may be incorrect, as the DNA end agrees better with TRBJ2-7. Per germline, CDR1 DFQATT and CDR2 SNEGSKA (reference sequence). The CDR3 runs 16 residues. The DNA for the CDR3 is TGCAGTGCTAGAGATCTTCGGACTGGCGGGAGCAGCGAGCAGTACTTC. Protein product: CSARDLRTGGSSEQYF.

The chain is built from TRBV20-1 and TRBJ2-6; D is undetermined. Deletions cut 5 bases from V and 2 bases from J, with 7 bases between. CDR1 is DFQATT, CDR2 SNEGSKA, per germline (reference sequence). The length of the CDR3 is 13 residues. In DNA form, the CDR3 reads TGCAGTGCTGAGAACCCTGGGGCCAACGTCCTGACTTTC. Translated, it gives CSAENPGANVLTF.

The chain recombines TRBV6-5 with TRBJ1-1, with D possibly TRBD1 on 5 matching bases. Per the germline V gene, CDR1 is MNHEY and CDR2 is SVGAGI. The V gene lost 7 bases and the J gene lost 4 bases, with 16 bases spanning the gap. CDR3 size: 14 residues. As DNA, the CDR3 is TGTGCCAGCACCAAGAGAGGGGCTGGCACTGAAGCTTTCTTT. It is translated as CASTKRGAGTEAFF.

In the case of this clonotype: Because the CDR3's place on the DNA is in doubt, the DNA is left out and the CDR3 is given as listed by TCRdb. The V gene is TRBV29-1, the J gene TRBJ1-2. Germline V gene lookup returns CDR1 SQVTM and CDR2 ANQGSEA. The CDR3 length equals 12 residues, ends included. The CDR3 sequence is CSGGGASYGCTF.

This clonotype has a handful of counts. The chain uses TRBV24-1 and TRBJ2-3, with 7 bases lining up with TRBD1. Germline assignment: CDR1 KGHDR and CDR2 SFDVKD. V lost 4 bases, J lost 2 bases, and 17 bases stayed unmatched. This CDR3 comprises 19 residues. CDR3 sequence: CATSDTISPPGQNTDTQYF. The DNA for the CDR3 is TGTGCCACCAGTGACACCATCTCTCCCCCGGGACAGAACACAGATACGCAGTATTTT.

In its sample, this clonotype was seen a few times. The chain combines TRBV27 with TRBJ1-1, with TRBD1 identical over 7 bases. Germline V CDR1 and CDR2: MNHEY, SMNVEV (reference sequence). V lost 6 bases, J lost 1 base, and 11 bases stayed unmatched. CDR3 length: 16 amino acids. The CDR3 DNA reads as TGTGCCAGCAGCCGGGACAGATCGAGGAGGAACACTGAAGCTTTCTTT. Its translation is CASSRDRSRRNTEAFF.